This T cell receptor beta chain was observed in a study of identical twins. Template switching introduced a universal primer site, and the cDNA bore unique molecular identifiers. Using its own MiXCR run on the 5' RACE reads, TCRdb lists one record per CDR3 protein. Of approximately 470,000 distinct CDR3 sequences listed, 11% to 15% are singletons. Concerning this clonotype itself: What it recognizes is unknown.

General study findings and limits: Researchers caution that invariant MAIT and iNKT cells could partly confound zero-insertion analyses. Where beta out-of-frame sequences were concerned, excess twin sharing was weaker.

J lost 6 bases, V lost 2 bases, and 5 bases had no gene match. Germline lookup yields CDR1 MNHEY and CDR2 SVGAGI. There are 16 residues in the CDR3. The data also belong to a second study, concerning yellow fever vaccine responses in identical twins. As reported in that work: Reportedly, the T cell response mounted by twins to vaccine seemed partly convergent, partly personalized.

The TCR was taken from a young woman in good health. Material for sequencing was CD4+ T cells sorted from blood. The chain combines TRBV6-5 with TRBJ2-4, with 12 bases identical to TRBD2. DNA for the CDR3: TGTGCCAGCAGTTACCGGACTAGCGGGGCGGGAAACATTCAGTACTTC. It specifies CASSYRTSGAGNIQYF.